Below are 7 T cell receptor beta chains sequenced from a single sample in a study of blood T cell repertoires in COVID-19. Clones were sequenced by immunoSEQ multiplex PCR, and TCRdb holds only the in-frame ones, with some missing. This table has about 170,000 clones, just under 85% appearing once. Sequencing used peripheral blood. The receptors here all came from a woman aged 80 or over with COVID-19, enrolled during active disease.

In this sample, this clone turned up once. CDR3 bases: TGCGCCAGCAGCTTGATGGTAGCGGGAGGTTTTAGCACAGATACGCAGTATTTT. Translation gives CASSLMVAGGFSTDTQYF. The rearrangement links TRBV5-1 to TRBJ2-3, with 10 bases matching TRBD2. The trim removed 1 base at V and 0 bases at J, leaving 8 bases unmatched. Germline lookup yields CDR1 SGHRS and CDR2 YFSETQ. The CDR3 consists of 18 residues.

The V gene is TRBV5-4, the J gene TRBJ2-2, with TRBD2 matching 8 bases. Germline V gives CDR1 SGHNT, CDR2 YYREEE (reference sequence). V lost 6 bases and J lost 1; bases outside the gene matches: 5. The CDR3 runs 15 residues. CDR3 region: CASTPGGRNTGELFF. The CDR3 DNA is TGTGCCAGCACCCCGGGGGGGCGGAACACCGGGGAGCTGTTTTTT.

The J gene is TRBJ2-7, the V gene TRBV19, with D unclear. The V gene's germline CDR1 is LNHDA and CDR2 SQIVND (reference sequence). The CDR3 extends over 14 amino acids. Trimming removed 6 bases at V and 0 bases at J, with 12 bases between. CDR3 protein: CASSVSLFSYEQYF. CDR3 coding DNA: TGTGCCAGTAGCGTCTCTCTCTTCTCCTACGAGCAGTACTTC.

The chain joins TRBV4-1 to TRBJ1-1; D not certain. The ends were cut back, 2 bases at V and 5 bases at J, with 18 bases in the middle. The length of the CDR3 is 16 residues. Per germline, CDR1 MGHRA and CDR2 YSYEKL. CDR3 nucleotides: TGCGCCAGCAGCCAATGGAACCCTCCGCCGGGAACTGAAGCTTTCTTT. As protein: CASSQWNPPPGTEAFF.

The rearrangement joins TRBV6-5 to TRBJ1-1, with D possibly matching TRBD1 (5 bases). The CDR3 runs 14 residues. V lost 11 bases and J lost 5, with 21 bases in between. Germline V gene lookup returns CDR1 MNHEY and CDR2 SVGAGI. CDR3 in DNA: TGTGCCGCGTCTCTGGGGGGGTGGGAGACTGAAGCTTTCTTT. It codes for CAASLGGWETEAFF.

V is TRBV3-1 (or the pseudogene TRBV3-2) and J is TRBJ2-7, with D possibly TRBD1 on 5 matching bases. Germline CDR1 LGHDT, CDR2 YNNKEL (reference sequence). V lost 0 bases and J 11 bases, leaving 14 bases between the germline ends. This CDR3 has 13 residues. The CDR3 nucleotides are TGTGCCAGCAGCCAAGACCCGACAGCCCAGGAGTACTTC. Protein: CASSQDPTAQEYF.

This clone appeared once. J is TRBJ1-2 and V is TRBV28, with 8 bases identical to TRBD1. The CDR3 covers 12 residues. Germline CDR1 reads MDHEN; CDR2 reads SYDVKM. The junction had 3 bases not matched to a gene; V was cut back by 6 bases and J by 6 bases. CDR3 in DNA: TGTGCCAGCAGAGCAGGGGGCGATGGCTACACCTTC. Protein product: CASRAGGDGYTF.